The TCR beta chain described here comes from a study of cytomegalovirus exposure and HLA in healthy donors. V dropped 5 bases and J dropped 5 bases, with 10 bases sitting between them. Germline V gene lookup returns CDR1 SGHNT and CDR2 YENEEA. The CDR3 covers 12 residues. Comment on this clone: What it binds is not known.

PCR involved 60 Vbeta and 13 Jbeta primers. Assay used: immunoSEQ multiplex PCR; TCRdb lists only in-frame clones, some missing. Here the sample spans more than 150,000 clones, approximately 84% being singletons. Study-wide results and limits: The sole available immune exposure information was CMV serostatus. Most likely, a cluster of highly shared sequence variants arose as a sequencing artifact.

The sequence was obtained from a woman in her forties or fifties in good health and CMV-seropositive. V gene TRBV11-3 combines with J gene TRBJ2-7; no definite D call. Material for sequencing was PBMCs. The CDR3 loop is CASSEVDNEQYF. The CDR3 nucleotides read TGTGCCAGCAGCGAGGTGGATAACGAGCAGTACTTC.